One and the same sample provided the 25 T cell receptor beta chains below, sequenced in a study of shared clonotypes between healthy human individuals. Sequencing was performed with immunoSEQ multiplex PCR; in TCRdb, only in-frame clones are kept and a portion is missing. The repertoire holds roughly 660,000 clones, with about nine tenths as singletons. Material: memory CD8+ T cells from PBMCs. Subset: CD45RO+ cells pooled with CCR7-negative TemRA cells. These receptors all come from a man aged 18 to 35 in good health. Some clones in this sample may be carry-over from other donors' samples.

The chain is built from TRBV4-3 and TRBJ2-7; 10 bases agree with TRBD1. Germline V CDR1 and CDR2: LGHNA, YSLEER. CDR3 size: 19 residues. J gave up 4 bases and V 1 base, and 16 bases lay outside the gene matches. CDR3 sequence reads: CASSQGVPAQDRGLYEQYF. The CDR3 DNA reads TGCGCCAGCAGCCAAGGAGTCCCGGCCCAGGACAGGGGGTTATACGAGCAGTACTTC.

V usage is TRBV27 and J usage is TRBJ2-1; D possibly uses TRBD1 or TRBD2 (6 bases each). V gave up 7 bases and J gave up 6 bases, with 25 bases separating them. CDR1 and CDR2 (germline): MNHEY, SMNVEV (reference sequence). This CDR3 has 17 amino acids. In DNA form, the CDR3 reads TGTGCCAGCACCCTGGGGGGCGGGACTGGTGGAGCCAATGAGCAGTTCTTC. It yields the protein CASTLGGGTGGANEQFF.

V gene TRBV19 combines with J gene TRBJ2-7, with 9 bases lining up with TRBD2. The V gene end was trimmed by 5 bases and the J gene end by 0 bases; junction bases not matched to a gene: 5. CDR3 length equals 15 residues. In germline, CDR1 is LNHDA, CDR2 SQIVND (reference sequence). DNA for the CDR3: TGTGCCAGTAGTGCGACTAGCGGAGTCTCCTACGAGCAGTACTTC. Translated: CASSATSGVSYEQYF.

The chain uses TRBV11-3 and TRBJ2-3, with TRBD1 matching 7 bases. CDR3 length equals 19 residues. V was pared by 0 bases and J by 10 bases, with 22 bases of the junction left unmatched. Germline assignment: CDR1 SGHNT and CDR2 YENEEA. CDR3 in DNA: TGTGCCAGCAGCTTAGATATGACAGGGAAGGTCTCTTTACCCGACGCGCAGTATTTT. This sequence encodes CASSLDMTGKVSLPDAQYF.

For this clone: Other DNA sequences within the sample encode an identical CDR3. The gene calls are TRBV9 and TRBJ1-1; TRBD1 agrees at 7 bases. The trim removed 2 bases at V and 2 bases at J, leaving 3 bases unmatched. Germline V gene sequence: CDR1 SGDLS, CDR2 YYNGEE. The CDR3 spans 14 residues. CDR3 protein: CASSVGTANTEAFF. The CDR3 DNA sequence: TGTGCCAGCAGCGTCGGGACAGCCAACACTGAAGCTTTCTTT.

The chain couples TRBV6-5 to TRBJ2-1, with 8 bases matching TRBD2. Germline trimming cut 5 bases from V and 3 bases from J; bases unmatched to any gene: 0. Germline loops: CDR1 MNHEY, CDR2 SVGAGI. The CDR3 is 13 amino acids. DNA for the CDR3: TGTGCCAGCAGTCGGGGGGGCTACAATGAGCAGTTCTTC. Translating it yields CASSRGGYNEQFF.

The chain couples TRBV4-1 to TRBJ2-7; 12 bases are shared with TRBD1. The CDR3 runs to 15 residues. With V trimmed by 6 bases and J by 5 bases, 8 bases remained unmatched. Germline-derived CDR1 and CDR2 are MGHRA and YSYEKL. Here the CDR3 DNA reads TGCGCCAGCAGGGATACCGGGACAGGGGGCAACGAGCAGTACTTC. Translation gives CASRDTGTGGNEQYF.

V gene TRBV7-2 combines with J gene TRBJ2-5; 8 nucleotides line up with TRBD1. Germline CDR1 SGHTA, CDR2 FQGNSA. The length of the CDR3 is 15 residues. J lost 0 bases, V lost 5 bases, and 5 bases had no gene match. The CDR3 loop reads CASSLRTGYQETQYF. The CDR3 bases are TGTGCCAGCAGCCTCCGGACAGGGTACCAAGAGACCCAGTACTTC.

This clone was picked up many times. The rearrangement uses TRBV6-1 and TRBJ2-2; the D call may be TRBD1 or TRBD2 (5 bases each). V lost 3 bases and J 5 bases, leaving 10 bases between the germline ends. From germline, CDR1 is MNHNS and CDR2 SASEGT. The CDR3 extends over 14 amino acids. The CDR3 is CASSEGTGTGELFF. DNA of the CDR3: TGTGCCAGCAGTGAGGGGACCGGGACCGGGGAGCTGTTTTTT.

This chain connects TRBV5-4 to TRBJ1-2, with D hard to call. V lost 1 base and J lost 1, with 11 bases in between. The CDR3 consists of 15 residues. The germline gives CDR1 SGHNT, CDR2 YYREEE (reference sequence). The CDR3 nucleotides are TGTGCCAGCAGCTTGACTCTATCGAATAACTATGGCTACACCTTC. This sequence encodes CASSLTLSNNYGYTF.

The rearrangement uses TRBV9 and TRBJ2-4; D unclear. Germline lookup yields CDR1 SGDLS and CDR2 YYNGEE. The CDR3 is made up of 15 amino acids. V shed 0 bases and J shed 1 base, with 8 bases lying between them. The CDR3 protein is CASSVGGEAKNIQYF. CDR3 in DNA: TGTGCCAGCAGCGTAGGGGGTGAGGCCAAAAACATTCAGTACTTC.

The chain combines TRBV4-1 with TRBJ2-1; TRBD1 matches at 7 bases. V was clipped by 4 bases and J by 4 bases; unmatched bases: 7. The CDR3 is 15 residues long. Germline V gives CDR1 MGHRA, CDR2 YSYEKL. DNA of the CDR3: TGCGCCAGCAGCCGAGTAGGGGGCCCTTACAATGAGCAGTTCTTC. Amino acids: CASSRVGGPYNEQFF.

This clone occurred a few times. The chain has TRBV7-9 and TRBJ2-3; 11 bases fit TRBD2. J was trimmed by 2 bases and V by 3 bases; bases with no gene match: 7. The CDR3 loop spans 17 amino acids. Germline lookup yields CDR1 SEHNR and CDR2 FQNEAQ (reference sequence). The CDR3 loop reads CASSFPKGLADTDTQYF. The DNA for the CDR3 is TGTGCCAGCAGCTTCCCCAAGGGACTAGCGGACACAGATACGCAGTATTTT. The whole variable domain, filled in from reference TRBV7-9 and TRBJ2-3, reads DTGVSQNPRHKITKRGQNVTFRCDPISEHNRLYWYRQTLGQGPEFLTYFQNEAQLEKSRLLSDRFSAERPKGSFSTLEIQRTEQGDSAMYLCASSFPKGLADTDTQYFGPGTRLTVL.

CDR3 in amino acids: CASSPEGAKGDEQYF. The DNA of the CDR3 is TGTGCCAGCTCACCAGAGGGGGCGAAAGGAGACGAGCAGTACTTC. The chain has TRBV18 and TRBJ2-7, with 7 bases identical to TRBD1. Trimming took 2 bases from V and 5 from J; bases not matched to a gene: 9. Germline CDR1 is KGHSH and CDR2 is LQKENI. The length of the CDR3 is 15 residues.

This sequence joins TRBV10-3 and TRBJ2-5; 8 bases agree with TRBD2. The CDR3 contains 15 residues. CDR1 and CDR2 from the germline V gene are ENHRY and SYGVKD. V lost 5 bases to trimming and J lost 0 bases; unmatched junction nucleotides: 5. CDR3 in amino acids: CAISQSGSYQETQYF. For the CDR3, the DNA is TGTGCCATCAGTCAGAGCGGGAGCTACCAAGAGACCCAGTACTTC.

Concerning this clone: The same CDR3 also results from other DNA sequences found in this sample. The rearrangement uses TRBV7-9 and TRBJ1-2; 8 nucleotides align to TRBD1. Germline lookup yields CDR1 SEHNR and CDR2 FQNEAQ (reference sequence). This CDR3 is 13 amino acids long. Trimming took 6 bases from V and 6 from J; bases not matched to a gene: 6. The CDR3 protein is CASSSMDRDGYTF. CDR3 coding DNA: TGTGCCAGCAGTTCAATGGACAGGGATGGCTACACCTTC. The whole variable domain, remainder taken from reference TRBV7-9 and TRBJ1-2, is DTGVSQNPRHKITKRGQNVTFRCDPISEHNRLYWYRQTLGQGPEFLTYFQNEAQLEKSRLLSDRFSAERPKGSFSTLEIQRTEQGDSAMYLCASSSMDRDGYTFGSGTRLTVV.

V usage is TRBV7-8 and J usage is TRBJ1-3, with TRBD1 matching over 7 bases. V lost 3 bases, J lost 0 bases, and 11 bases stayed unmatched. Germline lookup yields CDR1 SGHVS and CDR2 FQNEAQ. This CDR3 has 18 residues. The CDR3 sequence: CASSFLPQGYPSGNTIYF. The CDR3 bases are TGTGCCAGCAGCTTTCTACCACAGGGGTACCCCTCTGGAAACACCATATATTTT. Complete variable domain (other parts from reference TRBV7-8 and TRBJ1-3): GAGVSQSPRYKVAKRGQDVALRCDPISGHVSLFWYQQALGQGPEFLTYFQNEAQLDKSGLPSDRFFAERPEGSVSTLKIQRTQQEDSAVYLCASSFLPQGYPSGNTIYFGEGSWLTVV.

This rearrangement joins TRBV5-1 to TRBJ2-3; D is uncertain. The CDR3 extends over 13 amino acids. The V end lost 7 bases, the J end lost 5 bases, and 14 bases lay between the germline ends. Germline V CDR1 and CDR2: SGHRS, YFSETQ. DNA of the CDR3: TGCGCCAGCCCCGGCCAGGATGGAGATACGCAGTATTTT. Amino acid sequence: CASPGQDGDTQYF.

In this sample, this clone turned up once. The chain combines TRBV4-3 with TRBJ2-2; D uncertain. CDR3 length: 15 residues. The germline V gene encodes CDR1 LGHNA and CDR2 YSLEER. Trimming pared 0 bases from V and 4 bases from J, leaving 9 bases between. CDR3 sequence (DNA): TGCGCCAGCAGCCAAGAGTCGATCCCCACCGGGGAGCTGTTTTTT. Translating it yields CASSQESIPTGELFF.

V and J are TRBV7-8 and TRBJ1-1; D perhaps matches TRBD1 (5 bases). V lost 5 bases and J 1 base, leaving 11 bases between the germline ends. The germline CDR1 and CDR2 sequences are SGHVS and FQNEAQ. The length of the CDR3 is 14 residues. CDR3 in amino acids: CASSPTGGNTEAFF. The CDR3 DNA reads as TGTGCCAGCAGCCCAACGGGGGGGAACACTGAAGCTTTCTTT.

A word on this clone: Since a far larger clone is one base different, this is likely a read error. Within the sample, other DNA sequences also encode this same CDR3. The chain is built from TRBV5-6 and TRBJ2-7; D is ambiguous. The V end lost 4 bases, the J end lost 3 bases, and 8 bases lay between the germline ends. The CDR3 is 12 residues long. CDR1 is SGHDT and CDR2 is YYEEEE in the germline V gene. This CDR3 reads CASSPRGYEQYF. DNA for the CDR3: TGTGCCAGCAGCCCCCGCGGCTACGAGCAGTACTTC.

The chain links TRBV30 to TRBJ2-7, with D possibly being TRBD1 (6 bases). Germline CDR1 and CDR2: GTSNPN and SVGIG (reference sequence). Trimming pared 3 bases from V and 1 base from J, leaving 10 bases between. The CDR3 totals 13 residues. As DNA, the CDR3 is TGTGCCTGGAGGGAACAGGGATCCTACGAGCAGTACTTC. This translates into CAWREQGSYEQYF. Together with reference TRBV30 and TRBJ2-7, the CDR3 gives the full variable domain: SQTIHQWPATLVQPVGSPLSLECTVEGTSNPNLYWYRQAAGRGLQLLFYSVGIGQISSEVPQNLSASRPQDRQFILSSKKLLLSDSGFYLCAWREQGSYEQYFGPGTRLTVT.

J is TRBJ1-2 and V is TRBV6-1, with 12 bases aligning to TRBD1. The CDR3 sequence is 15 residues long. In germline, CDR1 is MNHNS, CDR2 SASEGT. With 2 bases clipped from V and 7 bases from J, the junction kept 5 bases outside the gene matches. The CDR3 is CASSEMGQGAGGYTF. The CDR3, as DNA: TGTGCCAGCAGTGAAATGGGACAGGGGGCCGGTGGCTACACCTTC.

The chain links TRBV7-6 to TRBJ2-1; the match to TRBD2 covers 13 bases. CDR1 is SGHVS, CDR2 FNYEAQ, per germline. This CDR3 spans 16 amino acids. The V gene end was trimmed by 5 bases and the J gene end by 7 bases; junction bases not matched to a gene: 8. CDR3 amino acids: CASSLLTSGRGNEQFF. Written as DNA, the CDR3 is TGTGCCAGCAGCCTCCTAACTAGCGGGAGGGGGAATGAGCAGTTCTTC. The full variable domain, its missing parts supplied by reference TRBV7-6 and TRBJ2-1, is GAGVSQSPRYKVTKRGQDVALRCDPISGHVSLYWYRQALGQGPEFLTYFNYEAQQDKSGLPNDRFSAERPEGSISTLTIQRTEQRDSAMYRCASSLLTSGRGNEQFFGPGTRLTVL.

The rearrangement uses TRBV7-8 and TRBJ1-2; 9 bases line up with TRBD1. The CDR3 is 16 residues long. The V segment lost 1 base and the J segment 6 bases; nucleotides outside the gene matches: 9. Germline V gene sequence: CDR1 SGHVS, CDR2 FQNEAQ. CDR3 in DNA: TGTGCCAGCAGCTTAGAACCGGGACAGGGTTTACATGGCTACACCTTC. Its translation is CASSLEPGQGLHGYTF.